This T cell receptor beta chain was profiled in a study of blood T cells in healthy people across ages. With a J-beta primer mix and a sample-barcoded 5' primer, a second PCR ran roughly 6 to 11 cycles. Via MiXCR, TCRdb re-called the 5' RACE reads, giving one row per CDR3 protein. The sample shows more than 800,000 distinct CDR3 sequences, around 45% of them seen only once. The sequenced sample consisted of blood. The sequence was collected from a woman aged 55 to 70 in good health.

The CDR3 protein is CASSFLVQETQYF. CDR3 nucleotides: TGTGCCAGCAGCTTCTTAGTTCAGGAGACCCAGTACTTC. This chain uses TRBV11-2 with TRBJ2-5, with unresolved D. The CDR3 totals 13 residues. CDR1 is SGHAT, CDR2 FQNNGV, per germline. V was clipped by 3 bases and J by 5 bases, with 10 bases between them.